These 23 T cell receptor beta chains came from one sample sequenced in a study of regulatory T cells in long-lasting Graves disease. According to the study, TCR beta libraries were built with iRepertoire HTBI primers and CDR3-region Arm-PCR. TCRdb reanalysed the multiplex PCR reads using MiXCR and keeps one entry per CDR3 protein. This table has 390,000 or so distinct CDR3 sequences, approximately 12% appearing once. This sample's time point: newly diagnosed GD, antithyroid drugs for less than 3 months. Following extraction of RNA from PBMCs, that RNA was used to make the TCR library. The sample was also reused in another study, on T cells in Graves' hyperthyroidism and ophthalmopathy.

Sequenced here: peripheral blood mononuclear cells (PBMCs), sampled at new diagnosis, from a patient treated with antithyroid drugs. The origin of the receptors is a woman aged 18-35 years with Graves disease.

There are a few counts of this clonotype. The chain recombines TRBV4-2 with TRBJ2-4; D perhaps matches TRBD2 (5 bases). The CDR3 runs to 16 residues. The germline gives CDR1 LGHNA, CDR2 YNFKEQ. V shed 5 bases and J shed 0 bases, with 14 bases lying between them. The chain's CDR3 is CASSEASRVAKNIQYF. The CDR3 DNA sequence: TGTGCCAGCAGCGAAGCCTCGCGGGTAGCCAAAAACATTCAGTACTTC.

In this sample, this clonotype turned up many times. The V and J genes are TRBV20-1 and TRBJ2-2, with D possibly TRBD2 on 5 matching bases. The CDR3 length is 13 residues. V was shortened by 3 bases and J by 5 bases, with 10 bases between the two germline ends. CDR1 and CDR2 (germline): DFQATT, SNEGSKA (reference sequence). In DNA, the CDR3 is TGCAGTGCTAGCGGGATCGAGACCGGGGAGCTGTTTTTT. Translating it yields CSASGIETGELFF.

This clonotype appeared many times. The rearrangement uses TRBV7-3 and TRBJ1-2, with 10 positions matching TRBD1. Germline CDR1 and CDR2: SGHTA and FQGTGA. Germline trimming cut 4 bases from V and 7 bases from J; bases unmatched to any gene: 3. The CDR3 covers 13 residues. The CDR3 is CASSSDRGVGYTF. In nucleotides, the CDR3 is TGTGCCAGCAGCTCGGACAGGGGGGTTGGCTACACCTTC.

This clonotype was observed a few times. The J gene is TRBJ2-5, the V gene TRBV20-1; perhaps TRBD1 as D (5 bases). Germline CDR1 DFQATT, CDR2 SNEGSKA (reference sequence). Trimming took off 1 base at V and 0 bases at J, with 18 bases between the two ends. This CDR3 contains 17 residues. The CDR3 DNA follows: TGCAGTGCTAGAGCTACCGACAGAGTCCGGAACCAAGAGACCCAGTACTTC. Its protein is CSARATDRVRNQETQYF.

This clonotype was recorded many times. This chain's CDR3 is CASSLVREFTDTQYF. The CDR3 nucleotides are TGTGCCAGCAGCTTAGTGAGGGAATTCACAGATACGCAGTATTTT. The chain carries TRBV7-8 and TRBJ2-3; a weak D match, TRBD2 (5 bases). The germline V and J ends were trimmed by 1 base and 2 bases, with 10 bases remaining between them. CDR3 length: 15 amino acids. CDR1 and CDR2 (germline): SGHVS, FQNEAQ.

Concerning this clonotype itself: Only one base separates this from a far larger clonotype, so it likely reflects a read error. J is TRBJ2-7 and V is TRBV7-9; tentative D call: TRBD2 (6 bases). There are 16 residues in the CDR3. The germline V and J ends were trimmed by 5 bases and 3 bases, with 20 bases remaining between them. The germline V gene encodes CDR1 SEHNR and CDR2 FQNEAQ (reference sequence). CDR3 sequence reads: CASSNHRDCPRYEQYF. CDR3 in DNA: TGTGCCAGCAGCAACCACCGGGACTGCCCCCGCTACGAGCAGTACTTC.

To note about this clonotype: This could be a read error, since a much larger clone is one nucleotide away. The CDR3 sequence: CACSYRPSETYEQYF. CDR3 coding DNA: TGTGCCTGCAGTTACAGGCCTAGCGAGACCTACGAGCAGTACTTC. The gene calls are TRBV6-5 and TRBJ2-7; maybe TRBD2 (6 bases). The length of the CDR3 is 15 residues. Germline CDR1 MNHEY, CDR2 SVGAGI.

This clonotype has ten or more counts. The chain is built from TRBV20-1 and TRBJ2-1, with D perhaps TRBD1 or TRBD2 (5 bases each). The V end lost 2 bases, the J end lost 5 bases, and 16 bases lay between the germline ends. The CDR3 sequence is 15 residues long. Germline loops: CDR1 DFQATT, CDR2 SNEGSKA (reference sequence). The CDR3 DNA reads TGCAGTGCTAGACGGGGCAGGGTATCCCACAATGAGCAGTTCTTC. Protein product: CSARRGRVSHNEQFF.

This clonotype was counted ten times or more. J is TRBJ2-6 and V is TRBV12-5; tentatively, D is TRBD1 or TRBD2 (5 bases each). Germline CDR1 reads LGHNT; CDR2 reads FRNRAP. The CDR3 has 18 amino acids. V shed 3 bases and J shed 4 bases, with 19 bases lying between them. The CDR3 DNA sequence: TGTGCTAGTGGTTTACGTCCCCTTGGTGGGGGAGGGGCCAACGTCCTGACTTTC. This codes for CASGLRPLGGGGANVLTF.

At least ten counts were recorded for this clonotype. V is TRBV12-3 or TRBV12-4 and J is TRBJ2-1, with 7 positions matching TRBD2. V dropped 6 bases and J dropped 9; count of bases not matched to a gene: 11. There are 14 residues in the CDR3. The CDR3 reads CASRPRLAMGEQFF. CDR3 DNA: TGTGCCAGCAGGCCGAGACTAGCAATGGGTGAGCAGTTCTTC.

The chain couples TRBV4-2 to TRBJ1-2, with TRBD1 matching over 8 bases. The trim removed 3 bases at V and 8 bases at J, leaving 11 bases unmatched. CDR1 and CDR2 (germline): LGHNA, YNFKEQ. This CDR3 is 15 amino acids long. The CDR3 coding sequence is TGTGCCAGCAGCCACCCTGGACAGGGCCTAGGGGGCTACACCTTC. As protein: CASSHPGQGLGGYTF.

This clonotype was detected many times. The chain couples TRBV10-1 to TRBJ2-7; D might be TRBD1 (6 bases). V was shortened by 6 bases and J by 2 bases, with 11 bases between the two germline ends. The CDR3 contains 13 residues. Germline values: CDR1 WNHNN, CDR2 SYGVQD (reference sequence). The CDR3 region is CASSPTGAYEQYV. As DNA, the CDR3 is TGCGCCAGCAGCCCGACAGGAGCCTACGAGCAGTACGTC.

Many counts were recorded for this clonotype. The chain combines TRBV12-5 with TRBJ2-3; 9 nucleotides agree with TRBD1. Per the germline V gene, CDR1 is LGHNT and CDR2 is FRNRAP. With 6 bases clipped from V and 1 base from J, the junction kept 5 bases outside the gene matches. CDR3 length: 15 residues. Here the CDR3 reads CASGTGGAGTDTQYF. The CDR3 DNA reads TGTGCTAGTGGCACAGGGGGCGCAGGCACAGATACGCAGTATTTT.

This clonotype was seen at least ten times. The gene calls are TRBV6-2 or TRBV6-3 and TRBJ2-5; no firm D call. The CDR3 runs to 15 residues. Germline-derived CDR1 and CDR2 are MNHEY and SVGEGT. V shed 6 bases and J shed 0 bases, with 14 bases lying between them. Here the CDR3 reads CASSPPSVYQETQYF. CDR3 nucleotides: TGTGCCAGCAGCCCGCCGTCCGTGTACCAAGAGACCCAGTACTTC.

The chain joins TRBV4-1 to TRBJ2-7, with 10 bases fitting TRBD1. Germline V CDR1 and CDR2: MGHRA, YSYEKL. The CDR3 is made up of 15 amino acids. V lost 3 bases, J lost 7 bases, and 9 bases stayed unmatched. For the CDR3, the DNA is TGCGCCAGCAGCCAGGACAGGGGGGGTTTACGGGAGCAGTACTTC. Translation: CASSQDRGGLREQYF.

The chain is built from TRBV4-3 and TRBJ1-2; D call uncertain. V was cut by 0 bases and J by 8 bases, with 13 bases left in between. The CDR3 is 14 amino acids. CDR1 is LGHNA and CDR2 is YSLEER in the germline V gene. The CDR3 DNA reads as TGCGCCAGCAGCCAAGAGTTAAGGAGCGGCGGCTACACCTTC. Protein: CASSQELRSGGYTF.

This clonotype was seen at least ten times. The chain uses TRBV19 and TRBJ1-2, with TRBD1 matching 8 bases. CDR3 length: 16 residues. With V trimmed by 3 bases and J by 0 bases, 6 bases remained unmatched. Per the germline V gene, CDR1 is LNHDA and CDR2 is SQIVND (reference sequence). The CDR3 bases are TGTGCCAGTAGTATCCGCAGGGGGCCGTCTAACTATGGCTACACCTTC. Protein product: CASSIRRGPSNYGYTF. The variable domain in full, with the rest retrieved from reference TRBV19 and TRBJ1-2, is DGGITQSPKYLFRKEGQNVTLSCEQNLNHDAMYWYRQDPGQGLRLIYYSQIVNDFQKGDIAEGYSVSREKKESFPLTVTSAQKNPTAFYLCASSIRRGPSNYGYTFGSGTRLTVV.

In its sample, this clonotype was seen many times. The chain carries TRBV25-1 and TRBJ1-2; D unresolved. Per germline, CDR1 MGHDK and CDR2 SYGVNS. This CDR3 contains 14 residues. Deletions cut 0 bases from V and 5 bases from J, with 10 bases between. In nucleotides, the CDR3 is TGTGCCAGCAGTGAATATAGCACATCTTATGGCTACACCTTC. Protein: CASSEYSTSYGYTF.

V usage is TRBV6-2 or TRBV6-3 and J usage is TRBJ1-1; 7 bases fit TRBD1. CDR1 is MNHEY and CDR2 is SVGEGT in the germline V gene. The CDR3 contains 14 residues. Losses at the gene ends were 9 bases for V and 4 bases for J; bases not matched to a gene: 11. Here the CDR3 reads CASRFQGGSTEAFF. The CDR3 nucleotides are TGTGCCAGTCGGTTCCAGGGGGGAAGCACTGAAGCTTTCTTT.

The CDR3 sequence: CSAFDEQFF. Here the CDR3 DNA reads TGCAGTGCATTTGATGAGCAGTTCTTC. The chain uses TRBV20-1 and TRBJ2-1; D remains unclear. Germline CDR1 reads DFQATT; CDR2 reads SNEGSKA (reference sequence). The CDR3 is made up of 9 amino acids. Trimming cost V 6 bases and J 8 bases, with 5 bases left between them.

The sample holds many counts of this clonotype. The chain has TRBV28 and TRBJ1-5, with 11 bases that match TRBD1. After removal of 8 bases from V and 2 bases from J, the junction contained 8 bases not matched to a gene. The CDR3 totals 16 residues. Germline V lookup: CDR1 MDHEN, CDR2 SYDVKM. This CDR3 is CASGRTGGLGNQPQHF. DNA for the CDR3: TGTGCCAGCGGGAGGACAGGGGGCCTAGGCAATCAGCCCCAGCATTTT. Drawing the rest from reference TRBV28 and TRBJ1-5, the complete variable domain is DVKVTQSSRYLVKRTGEKVFLECVQDMDHENMFWYRQDPGLGLRLIYFSYDVKMKEKGDIPEGYSVSREKKERFSLILESASTNQTSMYLCASGRTGGLGNQPQHFGDGTRLSIL.

This clonotype was recorded at least ten times. The chain is built from TRBV20-1 and TRBJ2-3; D is possibly TRBD1 or TRBD2 (5 bases each). The germline V gene has CDR1 DFQATT and CDR2 SNEGSKA (reference sequence). Deletions cut 7 bases from V and 4 bases from J, with 12 bases between. This CDR3 contains 12 residues. CDR3 nucleotides: TGCAGTGGGGGGATAGCCGCAGATACGCAGTATTTT. Translation: CSGGIAADTQYF.

Many counts were recorded for this clonotype. V gene TRBV3-1 combines with J gene TRBJ2-5; D is undetermined. The CDR3 loop spans 15 amino acids. V shed 2 bases and J shed 1 base, with 11 bases lying between them. Germline V gene data show CDR1 as LGHDT and CDR2 as YNNKEL (reference sequence). This chain's CDR3 is CASSQSRGSQETQYF. CDR3 in DNA: TGTGCCAGCAGCCAAAGTAGAGGTTCCCAAGAGACCCAGTACTTC.